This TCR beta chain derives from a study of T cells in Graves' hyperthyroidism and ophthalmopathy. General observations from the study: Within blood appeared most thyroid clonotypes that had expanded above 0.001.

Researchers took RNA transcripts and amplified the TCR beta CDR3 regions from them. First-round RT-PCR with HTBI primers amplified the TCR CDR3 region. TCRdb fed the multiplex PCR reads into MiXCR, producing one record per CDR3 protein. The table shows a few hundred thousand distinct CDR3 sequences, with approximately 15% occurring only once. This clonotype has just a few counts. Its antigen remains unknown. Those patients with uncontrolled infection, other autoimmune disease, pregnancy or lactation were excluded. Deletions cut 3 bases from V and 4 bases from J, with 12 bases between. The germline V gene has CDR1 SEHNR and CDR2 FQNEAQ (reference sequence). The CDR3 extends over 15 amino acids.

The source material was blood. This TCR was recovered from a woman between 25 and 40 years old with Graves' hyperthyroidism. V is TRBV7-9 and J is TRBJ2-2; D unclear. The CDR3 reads CASSFQISSTGELFF. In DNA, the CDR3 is TGTGCCAGCAGCTTCCAAATTAGCAGCACCGGGGAGCTGTTTTTT.